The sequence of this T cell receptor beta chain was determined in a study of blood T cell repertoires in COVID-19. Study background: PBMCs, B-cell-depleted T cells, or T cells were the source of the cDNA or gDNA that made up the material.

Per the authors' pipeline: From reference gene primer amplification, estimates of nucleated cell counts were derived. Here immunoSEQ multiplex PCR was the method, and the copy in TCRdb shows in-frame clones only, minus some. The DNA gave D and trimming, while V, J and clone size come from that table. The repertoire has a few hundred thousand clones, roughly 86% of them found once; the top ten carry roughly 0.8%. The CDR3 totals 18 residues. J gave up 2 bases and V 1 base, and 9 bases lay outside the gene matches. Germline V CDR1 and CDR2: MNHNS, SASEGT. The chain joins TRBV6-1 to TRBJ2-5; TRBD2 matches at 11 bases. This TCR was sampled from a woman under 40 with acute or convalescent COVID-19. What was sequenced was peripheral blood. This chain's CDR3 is CASSEVLTSGIQQETQYF. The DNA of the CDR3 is TGTGCCAGCAGTGAAGTCCTGACTAGCGGGATACAACAAGAGACCCAGTACTTC.